The 2 T cell receptor beta chains below come from one sample, sequenced in a study of identical twins. TCRdb re-derived calls from the 5' RACE reads in MiXCR, one entry per CDR3 protein. The sample lists 1.5 million to 2 million distinct CDR3 sequences; around 29% were seen once. The sequencing sample was made of cord blood. Receptors originate from a newborn girl in good health.

This clonotype was observed a handful of times. The chain has TRBV12-3 or TRBV12-4 and TRBJ2-3, with 8 bases that match TRBD1. This CDR3 comprises 16 residues. J lost 1 base, V lost 4 bases, and 7 bases had no gene match. In DNA, the CDR3 is TGTGCCAGCAGTTACCACGCGGACAGGGGCACAGATACGCAGTATTTT. Amino acids: CASSYHADRGTDTQYF.

There are a few counts of this clonotype. The chain is built from TRBV20-1 and TRBJ2-3; TRBD2 agrees at 9 bases. The CDR3 contains 14 residues. V lost 6 bases to trimming and J lost 3 bases; unmatched junction nucleotides: 7. CDR1 DFQATT and CDR2 SNEGSKA come from the germline V gene (reference sequence). The CDR3 loop is CSAPKTSGTDTQYF. The CDR3 coding sequence is TGCAGTGCCCCTAAGACTAGCGGTACAGATACGCAGTATTTT.